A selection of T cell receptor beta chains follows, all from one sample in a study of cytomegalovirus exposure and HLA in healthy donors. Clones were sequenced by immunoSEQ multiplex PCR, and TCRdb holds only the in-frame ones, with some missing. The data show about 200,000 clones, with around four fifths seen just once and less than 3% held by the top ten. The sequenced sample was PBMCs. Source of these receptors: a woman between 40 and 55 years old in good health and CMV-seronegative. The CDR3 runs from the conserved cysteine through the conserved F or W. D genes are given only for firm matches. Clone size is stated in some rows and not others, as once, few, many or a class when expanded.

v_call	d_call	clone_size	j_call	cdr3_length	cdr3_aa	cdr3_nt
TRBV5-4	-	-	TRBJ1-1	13	CASSEGTNTEAFF	TGTGCCAGCAGCGAGGGAACGAACACTGAAGCTTTCTTT
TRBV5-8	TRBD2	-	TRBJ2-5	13	CASSGDYQETQYF	TGTGCCAGCAGCGGGGACTACCAGGAGACCCAGTACTTC
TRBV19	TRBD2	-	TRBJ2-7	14	CASSIPGRAYEQYF	TGTGCCAGTAGTATCCCCGGGAGGGCCTACGAGCAGTACTTC
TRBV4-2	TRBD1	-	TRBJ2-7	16	CASSQTNMGQGSKQYF	TGTGCCAGCAGCCAAACTAACATGGGACAGGGCAGTAAGCAGTACTTC
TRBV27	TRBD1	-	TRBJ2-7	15	CASSFAGGNSYEQYF	TGTGCCAGCAGTTTCGCAGGGGGCAACTCCTACGAGCAGTACTTC
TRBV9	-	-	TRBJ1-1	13	CASSLGRSTEAFF	TGTGCCAGCAGCCTCGGTCGGAGCACTGAAGCTTTCTTT
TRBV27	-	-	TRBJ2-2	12	CASSFGNGELFF	TGTGCCAGCAGTTTCGGTAACGGGGAGCTGTTTTTT
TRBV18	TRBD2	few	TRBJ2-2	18	CASSPKGGTSSNTGELFF	TGTGCCAGCTCACCAAAGGGAGGGACTAGCAGTAACACCGGGGAGCTGTTTTTT
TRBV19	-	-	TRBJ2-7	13	CASSRAEGYEQYF	TGTGCCAGTAGTCGAGCGGAAGGATACGAGCAGTACTTC
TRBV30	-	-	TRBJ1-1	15	CAWKKIQGGIGEAFF	TGTGCCTGGAAAAAGATCCAGGGAGGGATCGGTGAAGCTTTCTTT
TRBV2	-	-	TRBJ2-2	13	CASSYLHTGELFF	TGTGCCAGCAGCTACCTACACACCGGGGAGCTGTTTTTT
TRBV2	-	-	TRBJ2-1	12	CASSGLYNEQFF	TGTGCCAGCAGTGGACTGTACAATGAGCAGTTCTTC
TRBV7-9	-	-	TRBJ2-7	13	CASSPPGTYEQYF	TGTGCCAGCAGCCCACCGGGGACCTACGAGCAGTACTTC
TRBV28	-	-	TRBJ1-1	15	CASSLGGEGNVEAFF	TGTGCCAGCAGTTTAGGGGGCGAAGGAAACGTGGAAGCTTTCTTT
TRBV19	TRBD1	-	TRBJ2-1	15	CASSMGRGTDNEQFF	TGTGCCAGTAGTATGGGCAGGGGGACCGACAATGAGCAGTTCTTC
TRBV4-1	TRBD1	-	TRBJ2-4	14	CASSQGQGADIQYF	TGCGCCAGCAGCCAGGGACAGGGGGCGGACATTCAGTACTTC
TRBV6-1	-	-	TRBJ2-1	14	CATWGRFENNEQFF	TGTGCCACCTGGGGGCGCTTCGAGAACAATGAGCAGTTCTTC
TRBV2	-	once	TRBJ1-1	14	CASSLPVRGTEAFF	TGTGCCAGCAGTTTGCCAGTTAGGGGCACTGAAGCTTTCTTT
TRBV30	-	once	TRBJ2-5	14	CAWNEAIRGGTQYF	TGTGCCTGGAACGAGGCCATAAGAGGGGGGACCCAGTACTTC
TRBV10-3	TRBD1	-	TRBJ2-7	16	CAISELPGTGPYEQYF	TGTGCCATCAGTGAGTTGCCCGGGACAGGGCCCTACGAGCAGTACTTC
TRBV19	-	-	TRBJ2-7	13	CASENRGEDEQYF	TGTGCCAGCGAGAACCGAGGGGAGGACGAGCAGTACTTC
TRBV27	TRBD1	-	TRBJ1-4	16	CASSQQGAATNEKLFF	TGTGCCAGCAGCCAACAGGGGGCTGCAACTAATGAAAAACTGTTTTTT
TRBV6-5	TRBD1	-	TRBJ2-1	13	CASRRDRVHEQFF	TGTGCCAGCAGACGTGACAGGGTCCATGAGCAGTTCTTC
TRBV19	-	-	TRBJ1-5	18	CASSPQTGSFLENQPQHF	TGTGCCAGTAGTCCACAGACAGGCTCGTTTCTCGAAAATCAGCCCCAGCATTTT
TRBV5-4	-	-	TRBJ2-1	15	CASSLDPGRGNEQFF	TGTGCCAGCAGCTTGGATCCCGGGAGAGGCAATGAGCAGTTCTTC
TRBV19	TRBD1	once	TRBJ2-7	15	CASSSRTGASYEQYF	TGTGCCAGTAGTTCCCGGACAGGGGCCTCCTACGAGCAGTACTTC
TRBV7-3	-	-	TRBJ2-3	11	CASSRGDTQYF	TGTGCCAGCAGCAGGGGAGATACGCAGTATTTT
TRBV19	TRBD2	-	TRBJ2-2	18	CASSIGTGLAGGGGELFF	TGTGCCAGTAGTATAGGCACAGGACTAGCGGGAGGAGGCGGGGAGCTGTTTTTT
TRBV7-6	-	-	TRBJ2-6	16	CASSRTSSSGANVLTF	TGTGCCAGCAGTCGTACATCCTCCTCTGGGGCCAACGTCCTGACTTTC
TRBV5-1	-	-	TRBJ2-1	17	CASSSKTTALSYNEQFF	TGCGCCAGCAGCTCTAAGACGACAGCCCTCTCCTACAATGAGCAGTTCTTC
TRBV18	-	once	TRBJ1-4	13	CASSTGSNEKLFF	TGTGCCAGCTCAACAGGATCTAATGAAAAACTGTTTTTT
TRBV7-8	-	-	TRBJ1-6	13	CASKWGLNSPLHF	TGTGCCAGCAAATGGGGCCTTAATTCACCCCTCCACTTT
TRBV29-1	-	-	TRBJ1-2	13	CSVVHQGLYGYTF	TGCAGCGTTGTTCATCAGGGGTTGTATGGCTACACCTTC
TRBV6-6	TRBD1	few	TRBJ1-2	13	CASTPTGEYGYTF	TGTGCCAGCACTCCGACAGGGGAGTATGGCTACACCTTC
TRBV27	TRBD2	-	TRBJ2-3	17	CASSLSGGAGFADTQYF	TGTGCCAGCAGTTTGAGCGGGGGAGCAGGCTTCGCAGATACGCAGTATTTT
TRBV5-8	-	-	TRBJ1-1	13	CASSTVRNTEAFF	TGTGCCAGCAGCACTGTACGGAACACTGAAGCTTTCTTT
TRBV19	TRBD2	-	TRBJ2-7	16	CASSYAVAGTPYEQYF	TGTGCCAGTAGCTATGCCGTAGCGGGAACTCCCTACGAGCAGTACTTC
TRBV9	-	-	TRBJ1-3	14	CASSGHRAGNTIYF	TGTGCCAGCAGCGGTCACAGGGCTGGAAACACCATATATTTT
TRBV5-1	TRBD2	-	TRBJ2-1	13	CASSSGTSDEQFF	TGCGCCAGCAGCTCTGGGACTAGCGATGAGCAGTTCTTC
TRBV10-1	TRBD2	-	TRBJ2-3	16	CASSEDSGRAAGTQYF	TGCGCCAGCAGTGAAGATAGCGGGAGGGCCGCTGGTACGCAGTATTTT
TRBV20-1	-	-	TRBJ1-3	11	CSAPRGNTIYF	TGCAGTGCTCCCAGGGGAAACACCATATATTTT
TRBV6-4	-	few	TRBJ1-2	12	CASSDRRYGYTF	TGTGCCAGCAGTGACCGCCGGTATGGCTACACCTTC
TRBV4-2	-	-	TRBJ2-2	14	CASRATGHTGELFF	TGTGCCAGCAGAGCGACGGGTCACACCGGGGAGCTGTTTTTT
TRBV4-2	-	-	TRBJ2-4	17	CASSQEGWGSGFTIQYF	TGTGCCAGCAGCCAAGAGGGCTGGGGGAGCGGGTTTACCATTCAGTACTTC
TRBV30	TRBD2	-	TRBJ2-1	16	CAWSPARTSGYNEQFF	TGTGCCTGGAGTCCGGCTAGGACTAGCGGTTACAATGAGCAGTTCTTC
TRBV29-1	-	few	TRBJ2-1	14	CSVVGGSLLNEQFF	TGCAGCGTTGTTGGTGGGAGCCTCTTGAATGAGCAGTTCTTC
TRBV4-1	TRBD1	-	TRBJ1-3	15	CASSLGTGAGNTIYF	TGCGCCAGCAGCCTCGGGACAGGGGCTGGAAACACCATATATTTT
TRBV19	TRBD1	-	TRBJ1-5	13	CASTGQLNQPQHF	TGTGCCAGCACGGGACAGCTCAATCAGCCCCAGCATTTT
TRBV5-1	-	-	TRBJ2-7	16	CASSLVGLGLYREQYF	TGCGCCAGCAGCTTGGTAGGCCTAGGTCTCTACCGCGAGCAGTACTTC
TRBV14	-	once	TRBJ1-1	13	CASSQVGSTEAFF	TGTGCCAGCAGCCAAGTCGGGAGTACTGAAGCTTTCTTT
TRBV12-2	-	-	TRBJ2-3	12	CASRSRRYAQYF	TGTGCAAGTCGCTCCCGGCGGTATGCGCAGTATTTT
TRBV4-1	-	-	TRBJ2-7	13	CASSPTQGYEQYF	TGCGCCAGCAGCCCGACCCAGGGGTACGAGCAGTACTTC
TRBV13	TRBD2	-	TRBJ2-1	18	CASSSPTSGRVPYNEQFF	TGTGCCAGCAGCTCTCCGACTAGCGGGAGAGTCCCCTACAATGAGCAGTTCTTC
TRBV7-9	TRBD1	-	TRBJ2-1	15	CASSLWTGGLIEQFF	TGTGCCAGCAGCCTCTGGACAGGGGGGCTTATTGAGCAGTTCTTC
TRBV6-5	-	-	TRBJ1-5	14	CASSENRDRQPQHF	TGTGCCAGCAGCGAAAACAGGGATCGGCAGCCCCAGCATTTT